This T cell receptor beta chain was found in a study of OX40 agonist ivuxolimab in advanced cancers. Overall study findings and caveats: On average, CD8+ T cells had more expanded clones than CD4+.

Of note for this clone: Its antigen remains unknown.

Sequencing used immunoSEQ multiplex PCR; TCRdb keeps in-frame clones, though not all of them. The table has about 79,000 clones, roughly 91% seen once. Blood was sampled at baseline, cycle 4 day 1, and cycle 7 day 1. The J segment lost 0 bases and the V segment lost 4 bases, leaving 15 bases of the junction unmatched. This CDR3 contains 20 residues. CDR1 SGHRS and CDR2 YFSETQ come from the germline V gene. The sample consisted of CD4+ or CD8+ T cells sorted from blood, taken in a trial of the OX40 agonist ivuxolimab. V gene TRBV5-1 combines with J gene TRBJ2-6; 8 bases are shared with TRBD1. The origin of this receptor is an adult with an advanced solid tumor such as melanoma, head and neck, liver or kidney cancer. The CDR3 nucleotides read TGCGCCAGCAGCCCACCGGACAGGGATCGGTTTCGCTCTGGGGCCAACGTCCTGACTTTC. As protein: CASSPPDRDRFRSGANVLTF.